The rows below give T cell receptor beta chains drawn from one sample of a study of blood T cell repertoires in acute mononucleosis. The assay was immunoSEQ multiplex PCR, and TCRdb's table has in-frame clones only and misses some. The sample consists of around 1,400 clones, less than 30% of them appearing once. The sequences come from EBV GLC epitope tetramer+ CD8+ T cells sorted from PBMCs, collected during acute infectious mononucleosis. These receptors originate from a woman aged 18-35 years with infectious mononucleosis caused by EBV. Each CDR3 is given without its conserved first and last residue.

j_call,v_call,cdr3_aa
TRBJ1-4,TRBV29-1,SVGTGGTIEKLF
NA,TRBV2,ASNLGQILPGEQY
TRBJ2-4,TRBV14,ASRQAPGGIQY
TRBJ1-1,TRBV29-1,SLWGQANTEAF
TRBJ2-4,TRBV27,ASVGSGQGGVDIQY
TRBJ1-2,TRBV27,ASSLAGMHYGYT
TRBJ2-1,TRBV7-2,ASSWRENNEQF
NA,TRBV6-5,ASSIGQQETQY
TRBJ2-3,TRBV25-1,ASSCARDTQF
TRBJ2-7,TRBV7-6,ASSRDSSYEQY
TRBJ2-1,TRBV9,ASSVAGGMQF
TRBJ2-1,TRBV9,ASSVAGGDELF
TRBJ1-3,TRBV20-1,SARDTIY
TRBJ2-1,TRBV14,ASSSGTSVNEQF
TRBJ2-4,TRBV14,ASCESPGGIQY
TRBJ2-3,TRBV11-2,ASSEASDITDTQY
TRBJ2-3,TRBV6-5,ASSFSSGTTDTQY
TRBJ2-3,TRBV7-2,ASSGARDTQY
TRBJ1-1,TRBV6-5,ASSYSGPGGTEAF
TRBJ2-3,TRBV29-1,SGLWLAASTDTQY
TRBJ2-4,TRBV14,ASQSPGGTQY
TRBJ2-5,TRBV7-2,ASSIGQQETQY
TRBJ2-1,TRBV9,ASCAAGGDEQF
TRBJ2-3,TRBV18,ASSPPAGVDTQY
TRBJ1-1,TRBV29-1,WVGGQANTEAF
TRBJ1-1,TRBV29-1,CVGGRANTEAF
TRBJ2-7,TRBV5-5,ASSLGPAYEQY
TRBJ2-7,TRBV27,ASTLASGSYEQY
TRBJ2-3,TRBV7-3,ASSEASDITDTQY
TRBJ2-1,TRBV7-9,ASSLAHKAGGNEQF
TRBJ1-4,TRBV29-1,SVGSDGTNENCF
NA,TRBV7-2,ACILGQILPGEQF
TRBJ2-1,TRBV27,ASSWRENNEQF
TRBJ2-7,TRBV9,ASSVAGAEEQY
TRBJ1-1,TRBV19,ASSGDRGVTEAF
TRBJ1-4,TRBV29-1,SVGTGGSNDKLF
TRBJ1-1,TRBV29-1,SVGQANTEAF
TRBJ2-7,TRBV27,ASSLGPAYEY
TRBJ2-1,TRBV7-3,ASSELAGGNEQF
TRBJ2-1,TRBV9,ARSVAGGDGQF
TRBJ2-1,TRBV6-1,ASSVAGGDEQF
TRBJ1-1,TRBV19,ASSPMNTEAF
TRBJ2-1,TRBV11-2,ASSLRLAGPLYNEQF
TRBJ1-1,TRBV29-1,SVWGQANTESF
TRBJ2-4,TRBV14,ASSQFYGGIQY
TRBJ2-7,TRBV7-2,ASIQSGFVYEQY
TRBJ2-7,TRBV27,ASSLGPAYEQY
TRBJ2-3,TRBV7-2,ASIYSGLGADTQY
TRBJ2-3,TRBV11-2,ASFSSGTTDTQY
TRBJ2-3,TRBV2,AISEASDITDKQY
TRBJ2-3,TRBV6-5,ASSEGDVGDTQY
TRBJ2-2,TRBV11-2,ASSAGQVQPGELF
TRBJ2-7,TRBV7-2,ASSSTSGSIYEQY
TRBJ1-1,TRBV29-1,SVGGQANSEAF
TRBJ2-7,TRBV9,ASSPTSGSIYEQY